This T cell receptor (beta chain) was found in a study of T cell repertoires in cytomegalovirus infection. The table lists this clonotype with a few counts. Antigen unknown. Trimming took 2 bases from V and 1 from J, leaving 12 bases between them. Germline values: CDR1 KGHSH, CDR2 LQKENI. The length of the CDR3 is 15 residues. TCRdb reanalysed the reads using MiXCR and keeps one entry per CDR3 protein. The sample records some 940,000 distinct CDR3 sequences, less than 40% being singletons. The sample in question was cultured CD8+ T cells from PBMCs, obtained from culture after CMV antigen stimulation. This receptor was identified in a human donor in good health (CMV status not recorded). Some clones in this sample may be carry-over from other donors' samples. The chain combines TRBV18 with TRBJ2-7, with D perhaps TRBD1 or TRBD2 (6 bases each). Written as DNA, the CDR3 is TGTGCCAGCTCACCAGGGGGGCAAAAATCCTACGAGCAGTACTTC. Translating it yields CASSPGGQKSYEQYF. Combining the CDR3 with reference TRBV18 and TRBJ2-7 gives the whole variable domain NAGVMQNPRHLVRRRGQEARLRCSPMKGHSHVYWYRQLPEEGLKFMVYLQKENIIDESGMPKERFSAEFPKEGPSILRIQQVVRGDSAAYFCASSPGGQKSYEQYFGPGTRLTVT.